This record concerns one T cell receptor beta chain sequence. Its antigen is undetermined. This sample stems from a study of T-cell reconstitution after alpha-beta-depleted transplantation in children. Overall study findings and caveats: Certain patients had high TCRbeta diversity at day 60, and it came from recipient T cells and thymic progenitors that survived. After one year, T-cell counts and TCRbeta diversity mostly came from new T cells. After transplant, at about two months, alpha-beta T cells were reportedly derived from several hundred expanded graft clones.

The authors prepared the TCRbeta library with unique molecular identifiers. In TCRdb, the PCR reads were re-called with MiXCR into one record per CDR3 protein. The sample lists approximately 250,000 distinct CDR3 sequences, about a quarter occurring once. The V segment lost 3 bases and the J segment 0 bases; nucleotides outside the gene matches: 4. Per the germline V gene, CDR1 is SGHTA and CDR2 is FQGNSA. CDR3 length: 17 amino acids. The clonotype comes from a girl between 2 and 10 years old with Fanconi anemia, due to receive a stem cell transplant. This material consisted of PBMCs, taken before TCRalphabeta/CD19-depleted stem cell transplant. This sequence joins TRBV7-2 and TRBJ2-1; 11 positions match TRBD2. CDR3 nucleotides: TGTGCCAGCAGCTTGCGACTAGCGGGGAGCTCCTACAATGAGCAGTTCTTC. Translation: CASSLRLAGSSYNEQFF.